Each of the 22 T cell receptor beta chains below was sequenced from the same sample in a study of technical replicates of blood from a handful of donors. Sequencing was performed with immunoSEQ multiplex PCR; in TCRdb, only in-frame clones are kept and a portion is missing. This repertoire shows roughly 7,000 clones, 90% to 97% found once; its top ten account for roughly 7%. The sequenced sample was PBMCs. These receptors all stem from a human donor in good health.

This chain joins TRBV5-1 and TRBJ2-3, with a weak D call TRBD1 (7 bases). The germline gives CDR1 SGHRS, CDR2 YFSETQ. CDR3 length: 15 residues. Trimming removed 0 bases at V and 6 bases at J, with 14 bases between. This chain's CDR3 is CASSLDQGGDDTQYF. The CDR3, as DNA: TGCGCCAGCAGCTTGGACCAGGGGGGTGATGATACGCAGTATTTT.

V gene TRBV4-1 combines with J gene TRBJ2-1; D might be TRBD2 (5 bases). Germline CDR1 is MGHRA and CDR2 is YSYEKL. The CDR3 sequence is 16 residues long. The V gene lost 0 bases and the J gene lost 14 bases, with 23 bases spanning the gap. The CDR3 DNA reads TGCGCCAGCAGCCAAGATTTCCGACTCCCAAGCGGCCTTGAGTTCTTC. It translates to CASSQDFRLPSGLEFF.

The CDR3: CASSAGLAAQETQYF. In DNA form, the CDR3 reads TGTGCCAGCAGTGCGGGACTAGCGGCCCAAGAGACCCAGTACTTC. This chain connects TRBV2 to TRBJ2-5, with 11 bases aligning to TRBD2. J lost 1 base, V lost 4 bases, and 2 bases had no gene match. Germline CDR1 reads SNHLY; CDR2 reads FYNNEI. The CDR3 contains 15 residues.

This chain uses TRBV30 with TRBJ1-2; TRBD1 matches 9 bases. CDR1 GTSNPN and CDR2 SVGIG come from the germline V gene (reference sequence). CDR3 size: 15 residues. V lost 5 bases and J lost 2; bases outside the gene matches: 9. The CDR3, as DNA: TGTGCCTGGTCCCTCTCCGGACAGGGGAACTATGGCTACACCTTC. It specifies CAWSLSGQGNYGYTF.

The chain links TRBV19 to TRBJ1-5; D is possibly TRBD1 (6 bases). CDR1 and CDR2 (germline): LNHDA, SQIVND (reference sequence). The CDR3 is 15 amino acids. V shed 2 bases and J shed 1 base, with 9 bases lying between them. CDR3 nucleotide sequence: TGTGCCAGTAGTATACAGGGGCAGAGCAATCAGCCCCAGCATTTT. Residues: CASSIQGQSNQPQHF.

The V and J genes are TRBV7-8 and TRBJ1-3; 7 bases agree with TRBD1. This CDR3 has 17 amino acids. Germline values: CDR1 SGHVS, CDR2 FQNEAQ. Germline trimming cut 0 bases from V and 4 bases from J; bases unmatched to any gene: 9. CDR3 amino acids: CASSLASSPGQGNTIYF. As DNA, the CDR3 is TGTGCCAGCAGCTTAGCATCCTCCCCGGGACAGGGAAACACCATATATTTT.

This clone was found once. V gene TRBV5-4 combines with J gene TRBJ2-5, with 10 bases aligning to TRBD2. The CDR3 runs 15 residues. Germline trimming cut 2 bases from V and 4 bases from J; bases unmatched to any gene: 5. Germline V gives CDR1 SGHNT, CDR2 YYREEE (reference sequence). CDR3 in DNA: TGTGCCAGCAGCTTTCGGATAGCGGGAGGAGAGACCCAGTACTTC. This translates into CASSFRIAGGETQYF.

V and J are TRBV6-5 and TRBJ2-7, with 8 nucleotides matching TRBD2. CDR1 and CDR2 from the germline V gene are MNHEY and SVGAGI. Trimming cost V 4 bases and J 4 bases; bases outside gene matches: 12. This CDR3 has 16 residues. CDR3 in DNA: TGTGCCAGCAGTTCCCCGGGGGAGGCGGGAGGATACGAGCAGTACTTC. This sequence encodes CASSSPGEAGGYEQYF.

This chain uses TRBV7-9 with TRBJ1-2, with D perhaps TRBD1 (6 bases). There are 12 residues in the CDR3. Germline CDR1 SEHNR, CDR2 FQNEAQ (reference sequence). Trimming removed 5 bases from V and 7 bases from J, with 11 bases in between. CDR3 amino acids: CASSNRDFGYTF. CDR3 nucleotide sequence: TGTGCCAGCAGCAACAGGGATTTTGGCTACACCTTC.

The CDR3 DNA sequence: TGTGCCAGCAGCCTGATGGGACAGGGAAACGGGGAGACCCAGTACTTC. As protein: CASSLMGQGNGETQYF. The chain uses TRBV7-6 and TRBJ2-5; 9 positions match TRBD1. The CDR3 has 16 residues. Germline V gene lookup returns CDR1 SGHVS and CDR2 FNYEAQ. V was pared by 5 bases and J by 5 bases, with 12 bases of the junction left unmatched. Full variable domain (outside the CDR3, taken from reference TRBV7-6 and TRBJ2-5): GAGVSQSPRYKVTKRGQDVALRCDPISGHVSLYWYRQALGQGPEFLTYFNYEAQQDKSGLPNDRFSAERPEGSISTLTIQRTEQRDSAMYRCASSLMGQGNGETQYFGPGTRLLVL.

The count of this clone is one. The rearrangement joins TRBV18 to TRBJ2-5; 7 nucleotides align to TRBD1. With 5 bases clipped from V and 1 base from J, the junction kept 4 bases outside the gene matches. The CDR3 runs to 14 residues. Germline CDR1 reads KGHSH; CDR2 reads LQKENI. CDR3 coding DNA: TGTGCCAGCTCATCCCAGGGGGTCCAAGAGACCCAGTACTTC. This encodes CASSSQGVQETQYF.

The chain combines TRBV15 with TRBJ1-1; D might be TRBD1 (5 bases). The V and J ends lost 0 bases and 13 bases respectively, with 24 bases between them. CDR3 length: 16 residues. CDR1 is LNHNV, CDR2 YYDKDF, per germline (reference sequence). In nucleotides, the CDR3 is TGTGCCACCAGCAGAGACACGAGTAAGGCAGGGCGGTGGGTTTTCTTT. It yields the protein CATSRDTSKAGRWVFF.

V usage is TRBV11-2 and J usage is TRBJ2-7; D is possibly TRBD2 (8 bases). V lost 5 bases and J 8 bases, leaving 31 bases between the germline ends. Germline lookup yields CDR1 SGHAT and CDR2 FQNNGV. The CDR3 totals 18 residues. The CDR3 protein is CASSAPTGRIAGKPQQYF. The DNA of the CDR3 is TGTGCCAGCAGCGCCCCGACAGGGAGGATAGCGGGGAAGCCCCAGCAGTACTTC.

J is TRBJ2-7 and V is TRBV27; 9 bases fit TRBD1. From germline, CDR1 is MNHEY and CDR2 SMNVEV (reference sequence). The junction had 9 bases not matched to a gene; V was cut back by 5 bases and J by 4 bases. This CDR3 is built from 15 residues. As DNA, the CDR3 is TGTGCCAGCAGTCCCCGGGGACAGGGAGAATACGAGCAGTACTTC. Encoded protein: CASSPRGQGEYEQYF.

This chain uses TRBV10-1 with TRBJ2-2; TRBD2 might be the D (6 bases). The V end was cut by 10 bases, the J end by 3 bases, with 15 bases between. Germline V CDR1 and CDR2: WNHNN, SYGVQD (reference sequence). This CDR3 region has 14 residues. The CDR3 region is CATSTGGDTGELFF. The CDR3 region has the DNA TGCGCCACCTCAACAGGCGGGGACACCGGGGAGCTGTTTTTT.

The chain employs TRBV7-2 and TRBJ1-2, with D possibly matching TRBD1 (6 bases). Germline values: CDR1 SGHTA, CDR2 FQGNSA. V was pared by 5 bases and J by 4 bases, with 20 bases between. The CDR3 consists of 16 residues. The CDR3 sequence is CASSPASTGGAYGYTF. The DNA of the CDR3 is TGTGCCAGCAGCCCCGCCTCGACTGGGGGGGCCTATGGCTACACCTTC.

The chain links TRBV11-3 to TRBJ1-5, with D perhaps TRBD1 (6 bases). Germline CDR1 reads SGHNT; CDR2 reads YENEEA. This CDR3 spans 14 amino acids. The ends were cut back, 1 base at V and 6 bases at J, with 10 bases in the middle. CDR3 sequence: CASSLGWGRQPQHF. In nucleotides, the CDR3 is TGTGCCAGCAGCTTAGGATGGGGGCGTCAGCCCCAGCATTTT.

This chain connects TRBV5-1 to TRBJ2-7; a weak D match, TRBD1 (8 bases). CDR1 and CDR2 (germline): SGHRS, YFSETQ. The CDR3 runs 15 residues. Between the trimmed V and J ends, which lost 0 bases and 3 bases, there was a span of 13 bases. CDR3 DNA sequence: TGCGCCAGCAGCTTGGCAGGGGGCGGGGGCTACGAGCAGTACTTC. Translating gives CASSLAGGGGYEQYF.

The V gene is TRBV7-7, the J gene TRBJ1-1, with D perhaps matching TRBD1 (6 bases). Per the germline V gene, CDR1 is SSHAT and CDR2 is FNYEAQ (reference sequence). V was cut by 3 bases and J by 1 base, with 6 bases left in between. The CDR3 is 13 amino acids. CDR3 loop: CASSLDRNTEAFF. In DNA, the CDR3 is TGTGCCAGCAGCTTGGACAGGAACACTGAAGCTTTCTTT. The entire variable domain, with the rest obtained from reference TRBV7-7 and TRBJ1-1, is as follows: GAGVSQSPRYKVTKRGQDVTLRCDPISSHATLYWYQQALGQGPEFLTYFNYEAQPDKSGLPSDRFSAERPEGSISTLTIQRTEQRDSAMYRCASSLDRNTEAFFGQGTRLTVV.

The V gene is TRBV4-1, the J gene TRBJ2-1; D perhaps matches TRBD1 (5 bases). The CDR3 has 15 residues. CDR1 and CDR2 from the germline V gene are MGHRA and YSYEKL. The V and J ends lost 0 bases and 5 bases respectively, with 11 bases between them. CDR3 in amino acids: CASSQEIRRDNEQFF. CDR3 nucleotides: TGCGCCAGCAGCCAAGAAATCCGCAGGGACAATGAGCAGTTCTTC.

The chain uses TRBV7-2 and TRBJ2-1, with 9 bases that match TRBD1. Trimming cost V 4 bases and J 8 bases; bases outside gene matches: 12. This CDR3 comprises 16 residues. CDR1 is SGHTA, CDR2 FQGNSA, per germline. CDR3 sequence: CASSSMPGQGDHEQFF. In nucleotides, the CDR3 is TGTGCCAGCAGCTCCATGCCGGGACAGGGCGATCATGAGCAGTTCTTC.

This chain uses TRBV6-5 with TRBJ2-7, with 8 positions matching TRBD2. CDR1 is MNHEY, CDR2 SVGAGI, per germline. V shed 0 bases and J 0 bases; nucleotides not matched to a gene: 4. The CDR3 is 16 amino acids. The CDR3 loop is CASSYSSGGSSYEQYF. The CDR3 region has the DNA TGTGCCAGCAGTTACTCGAGCGGGGGTAGCTCCTACGAGCAGTACTTC.